Listed below are T cell receptor beta chains from one sample, sequenced in a study of shared clonotypes between healthy human individuals. Generated by immunoSEQ multiplex PCR, the TCRdb table keeps only in-frame clones and is missing some. The data show 850,000 to 1,200,000 clones, with about 75% seen just once and approximately 1.5% held by the top ten. Sample: memory CD4+ T cells sorted from blood. The receptor set was obtained from a man aged 18 to 30 in good health. Each CDR3 is given with its conserved first and last residue. The D gene is left open where the match is weak. Not every row has a clone size; where given, it reads once, few, many or a size class.

TRBV11-3	-	-	TRBJ2-1	CASSLGPGLPGVF	TGTGCCAGCAGCTTAGGCCCCGGACTCCCAGGGGTCTTC
TRBV6-1	-	-	TRBJ2-1	CASSAGIWANEQFF	TGTGCCAGCAGTGCAGGGATTTGGGCCAATGAGCAGTTCTTC
TRBV19	-	-	TRBJ2-3	CASSVLRAGNTDTQYF	TGTGCCAGTAGTGTCCTCCGGGCGGGGAACACAGATACGCAGTATTTT
TRBV29-1	once	TRBD1	TRBJ2-7	CSVRQGEQYF	TGCAGCGTTCGACAGGGTGAGCAGTACTTC
TRBV6-1	-	-	TRBJ1-5	CASSVGVSNQPQHF	TGTGCCAGCAGTGTAGGCGTTAGCAATCAGCCCCAGCATTTT
TRBV6-5	-	TRBD1	TRBJ1-6	CASSSTGNTNSPLHF	TGTGCCAGCAGTTCGACAGGGAATACGAATTCACCCCTCCACTTT
TRBV20-1	-	-	TRBJ2-3	CSALSRDTQYF	TGCAGTGCTTTGAGTAGAGATACGCAGTATTTT
TRBV7-9	many	-	TRBJ2-1	CASSFTAGPNEQFF	TGTGCCAGCAGCTTTACCGCAGGGCCCAATGAGCAGTTCTTC
TRBV10-2	-	-	TRBJ2-3	CASSGTMWDTQYF	TGCGCCAGCAGCGGTACCATGTGGGATACGCAGTATTTT
TRBV28	-	-	TRBJ1-2	CASSFAMGQVYGYTF	TGTGCCAGCAGTTTCGCGATGGGACAAGTTTATGGCTACACCTTC
TRBV5-6	-	-	TRBJ2-2	CASSLGTLSNTGELFF	TGTGCCAGCAGCTTGGGGACCCTGTCGAACACCGGGGAGCTGTTTTTT
TRBV6-1	-	-	TRBJ1-2	CASMTRVGDGYTF	TGTGCCAGCATGACCAGGGTGGGCGATGGCTACACCTTC
TRBV5-1	once	-	TRBJ1-4	CASSSQGIATNEKLFF	TGCGCCAGCAGCTCGCAGGGGATCGCAACTAATGAAAAACTGTTTTTT
TRBV30	few	-	TRBJ1-1	CAWDHSGYAEAFF	TGTGCCTGGGACCACAGCGGGTACGCTGAAGCTTTCTTT
TRBV6-1	-	TRBD1	TRBJ1-1	CASRAGQGVSTEAFF	TGTGCCAGCAGGGCCGGGCAGGGGGTTAGCACTGAAGCTTTCTTT
TRBV5-4	-	-	TRBJ2-5	CASSLEGRGQETQYF	TGTGCCAGCAGCTTGGAGGGGAGGGGGCAAGAGACCCAGTACTTC
TRBV6-6	-	TRBD2	TRBJ2-5	CASSRPAGGRETQYF	TGTGCCAGCAGTCGTCCTGCGGGGGGGCGGGAGACCCAGTACTTC
TRBV18	-	-	TRBJ2-4	CASSPREAAKNIQYF	TGTGCCAGCTCACCGCGCGAGGCGGCCAAAAACATTCAGTACTTC
TRBV7-2	-	TRBD1	TRBJ1-2	CASRRTGLGYTF	TGTGCCAGCAGACGGACAGGGCTGGGCTACACCTTC
TRBV10-1	-	TRBD1	TRBJ1-2	CASSESPGQGADGYTF	TGCGCCAGCAGTGAGTCGCCGGGACAGGGGGCAGATGGCTACACCTTC
TRBV18	-	-	TRBJ2-1	CASSPIPGENEQFF	TGTGCCAGCTCACCCATCCCGGGGGAGAATGAGCAGTTCTTC
TRBV2	-	-	TRBJ2-1	CASSAVANTYNEQFF	TGTGCCAGCAGTGCCGTGGCGAACACCTACAATGAGCAGTTCTTC
TRBV5-1	once	-	TRBJ2-1	CASSLEGPFNEQFF	TGCGCCAGCAGCTTAGAAGGCCCATTCAATGAGCAGTTCTTC
TRBV7-2	-	-	TRBJ1-5	CASSLGSGGTQPQHF	TGTGCCAGCAGCTTAGGATCTGGGGGCACTCAGCCCCAGCATTTT